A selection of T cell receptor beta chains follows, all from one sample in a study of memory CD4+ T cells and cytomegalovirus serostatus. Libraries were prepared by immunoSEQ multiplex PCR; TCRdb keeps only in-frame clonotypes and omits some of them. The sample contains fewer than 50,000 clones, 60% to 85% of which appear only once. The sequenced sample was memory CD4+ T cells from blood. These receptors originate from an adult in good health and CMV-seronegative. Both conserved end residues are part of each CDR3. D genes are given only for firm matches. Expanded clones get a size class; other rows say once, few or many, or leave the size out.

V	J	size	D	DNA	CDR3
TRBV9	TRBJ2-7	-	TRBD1	TGTGCCAGCAGCGTAGGGGACAGGACCTACGAGCAGTACTTC	CASSVGDRTYEQYF
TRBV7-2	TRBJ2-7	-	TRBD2	TGTGCCAGCAGCCCGGGACTAGCGGGAGACGTTCCCTACGAGCAGTACTTC	CASSPGLAGDVPYEQYF
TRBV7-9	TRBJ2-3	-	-	TGTGCCAGCAGCCGGACTGACTTGAGCTCTAGCACAGATACGCAGTATTTT	CASSRTDLSSSTDTQYF
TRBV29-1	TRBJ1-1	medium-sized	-	TGCAGCGTTGTTACCGCCACTGAAGCTTTCTTT	CSVVTATEAFF
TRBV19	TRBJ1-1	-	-	TGTGCCAGTATTGATTACAGTGAAGCTTTCTTT	CASIDYSEAFF
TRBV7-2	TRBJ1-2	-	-	TGTGCCAGCACCTTAGCGGGGGAAGGCTACACCTTC	CASTLAGEGYTF
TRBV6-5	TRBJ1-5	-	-	TGTGCCAGCGGACGGTCGATGTTACAGCCCCAGCATTTT	CASGRSMLQPQHF
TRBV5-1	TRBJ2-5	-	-	TGCGCCAGCAGCTGGGGTACGGTACAAGAGACCCAGTACTTC	CASSWGTVQETQYF
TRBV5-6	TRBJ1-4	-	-	TGTGCCAGCAGCCCGGGTGCAACTAATGAAAAACTGTTTTTT	CASSPGATNEKLFF
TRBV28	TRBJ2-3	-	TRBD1	TGTGCCAGCAGTTTCGGGGACAGGAGGCGGTTGACAGATACGCAGTATTTT	CASSFGDRRRLTDTQYF
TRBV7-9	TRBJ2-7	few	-	TGTGCCAGCAGCTTAGGGGAAATGGGGCCCCGCTTC	CASSLGEMGPRF
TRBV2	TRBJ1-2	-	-	TGTGCCAGCAGTGAAGCGCAAGTTAACTATGGCTACACCTTC	CASSEAQVNYGYTF
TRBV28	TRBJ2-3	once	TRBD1	TGTGCCAGCAAAGGGGCAGGGGGCGAAGATACGCAGTATTTT	CASKGAGGEDTQYF
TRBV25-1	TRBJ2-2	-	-	TGTGCCAGCAGCCCCACGGGTCCCGGGGAGCTGTTTTTT	CASSPTGPGELFF
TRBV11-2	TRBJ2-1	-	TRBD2	TGTGCCAGCAGCTTAGATCGGGCTAGCGGCAATGAGCAGTTCTTC	CASSLDRASGNEQFF
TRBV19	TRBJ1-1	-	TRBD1	TGTGCCAGTAGTGTGACAGGGGGGTCGAAGGGACCTTTCTTT	CASSVTGGSKGPFF
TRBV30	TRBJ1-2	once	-	TGTGCCTGGAGTCTCCTCCGACAGGGCTACACCTTC	CAWSLLRQGYTF
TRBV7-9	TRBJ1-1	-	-	TGTGCCAGCAGCGATCAGGTGAACACTGAAGCTTTCTTT	CASSDQVNTEAFF
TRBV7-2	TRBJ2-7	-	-	TGTGCCAGCAGCTTTGATTCGGCGGTGGCGGTCCCCTACGAGCAGTACTTC	CASSFDSAVAVPYEQYF
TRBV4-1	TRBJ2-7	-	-	TGCGCCAGCAGCCAAGATCGGGCTTTACGGACCTACGAGCAGTACTTC	CASSQDRALRTYEQYF
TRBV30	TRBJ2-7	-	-	TGTGCCTGGAGCCTCCAGTACGAGCAGTACTTC	CAWSLQYEQYF
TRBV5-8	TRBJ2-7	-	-	TGTGCCAGCAGCCCTTACTACGAGCAGTACTTC	CASSPYYEQYF
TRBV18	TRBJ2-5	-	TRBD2	TGTGCCAGCTCACCGGGAATTAGCGGGAGTGGAGAGACCCAGTACTTC	CASSPGISGSGETQYF
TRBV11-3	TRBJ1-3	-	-	TGTGCCAGCACCGATAGGGGGAGAAACACCATATATTTT	CASTDRGRNTIYF
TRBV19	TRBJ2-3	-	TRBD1	TGTGCCAGTAGTTGGGACAGGGGGCAGTCAGATACGCAGTATTTT	CASSWDRGQSDTQYF
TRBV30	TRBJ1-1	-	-	TGTGCCTGGAGTGTACTAGGGGACCACATAGAAGCTTTCTTT	CAWSVLGDHIEAFF
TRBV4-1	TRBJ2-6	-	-	TGCGCCAGCAGCCTTCAACTACTGCCAGGGGGGCCAAGCTCTGGGGCCAACGTCCTGACTTTC	CASSLQLLPGGPSSGANVLTF
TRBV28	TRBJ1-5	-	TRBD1	TGTGCCAGCAGGGGGACAGGGTCCCAGCCCCAGCATTTT	CASRGTGSQPQHF
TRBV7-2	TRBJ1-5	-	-	TGTGCCAGCAGCTTTGACAGCAATCAGCCCCAGCATTTT	CASSFDSNQPQHF
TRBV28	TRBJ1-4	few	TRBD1	TGTGCCAGCAGTTCCCCGGGGACAGGGGATGAAAAACTGTTTTTT	CASSSPGTGDEKLFF
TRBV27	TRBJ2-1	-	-	TGCCGGGACACCAACCCATACAATGAGCAGTTCTTC	CRDTNPYNEQFF
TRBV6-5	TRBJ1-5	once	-	TGTGCCAGCAGGCCACCAGGGGAATCACAGCCCCAGCATTTT	CASRPPGESQPQHF
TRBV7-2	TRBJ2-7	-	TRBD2	TGTGCCAGCAGCTTAGCTCTGAGTCTAGCGGGAGGGGAGGACGAGCAGTACTTC	CASSLALSLAGGEDEQYF
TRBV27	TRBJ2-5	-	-	TGTGCCAGCAGTTTATCTCGGGTGAAGGAAGAGACCCAGTACTTC	CASSLSRVKEETQYF
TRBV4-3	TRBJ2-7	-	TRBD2	TGCGCCAGCAGCTCCCGACTAGCGGAGGGCTACGAGCAGTACTTC	CASSSRLAEGYEQYF
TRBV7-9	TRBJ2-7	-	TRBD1	TGTGCCAGCAGCTTAGGGGACAGGGTGGGGGACGAGCAGTACTTC	CASSLGDRVGDEQYF
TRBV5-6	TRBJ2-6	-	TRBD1	TGTGCCAGCAGCTCTGCATCGCAGGGGGCAACTGGGGCCAACGTCCTGACTTTC	CASSSASQGATGANVLTF
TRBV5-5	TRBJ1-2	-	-	TGTGCCAGCAGCTTGAATTCGAACTATGGCTACACCTTC	CASSLNSNYGYTF
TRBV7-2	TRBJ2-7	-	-	TGTGCCAGCAGCTTAGAAGCGAGGAGAGGCTATAACGAGCAGTACTTC	CASSLEARRGYNEQYF
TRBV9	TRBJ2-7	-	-	TGTGCCAGCAGCGCCGCCGGGGTAGGAGAGCAGTACTTC	CASSAAGVGEQYF